Described below is a single TCR beta chain sequence and its context. What it binds is unknown. This sample was included in a study of lymphopenia after photon versus proton radiotherapy. Study observations and caveats: After the lymphocyte nadir, photon-treated repertoires showed oligoclonal expansion, especially of CD8+ Temra cells.

Measured with immunoSEQ multiplex PCR; TCRdb has only the in-frame clones, and not every one. Of under 80,000 clones detected, approximately 86% appear once; the ten largest clones hold roughly 2.1%. The source of this sequence is a man between 40 and 49 years old with gastric cancer. Specimen: peripheral blood, collected from a patient treated with photon-based radiotherapy.

CDR3 in DNA: TGTGCCAGCAGTTACTCGACGGAGTGGGAGACCCAGTACTTC. Amino acids: CASSYSTEWETQYF. The chain uses TRBV6-5 and TRBJ2-5, with D unresolved. Germline lookup yields CDR1 MNHEY and CDR2 SVGAGI. The germline V and J ends were trimmed by 0 bases and 5 bases, with 10 bases remaining between them. The CDR3 has 14 residues.